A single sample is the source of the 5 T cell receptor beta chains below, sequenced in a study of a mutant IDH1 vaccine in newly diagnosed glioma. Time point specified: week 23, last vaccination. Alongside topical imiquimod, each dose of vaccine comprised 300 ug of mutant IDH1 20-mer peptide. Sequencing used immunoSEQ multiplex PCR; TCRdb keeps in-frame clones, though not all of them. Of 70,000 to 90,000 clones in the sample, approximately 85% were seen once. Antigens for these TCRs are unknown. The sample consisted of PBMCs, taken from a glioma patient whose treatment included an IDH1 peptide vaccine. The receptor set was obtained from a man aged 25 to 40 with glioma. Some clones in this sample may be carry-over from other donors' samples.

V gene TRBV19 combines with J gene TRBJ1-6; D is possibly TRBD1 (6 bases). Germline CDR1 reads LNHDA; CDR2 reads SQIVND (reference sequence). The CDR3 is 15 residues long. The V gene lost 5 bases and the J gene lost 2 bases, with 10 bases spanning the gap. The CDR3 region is CASSSTGTYNSPLHF. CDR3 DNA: TGTGCCAGTAGTTCTACAGGGACCTATAATTCACCCCTCCACTTT.

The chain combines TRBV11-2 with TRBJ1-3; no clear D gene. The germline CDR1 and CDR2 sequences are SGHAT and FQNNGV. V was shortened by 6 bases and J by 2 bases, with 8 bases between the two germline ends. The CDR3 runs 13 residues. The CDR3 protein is CASSPTTGNTIYF. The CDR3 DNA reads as TGTGCCAGCAGTCCTACTACTGGAAACACCATATATTTT.

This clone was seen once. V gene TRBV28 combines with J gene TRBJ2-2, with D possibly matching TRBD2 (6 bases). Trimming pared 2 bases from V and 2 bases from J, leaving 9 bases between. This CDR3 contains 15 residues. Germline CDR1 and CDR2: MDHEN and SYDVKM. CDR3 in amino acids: CASSLRGLNTGELFF. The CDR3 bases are TGTGCCAGCAGTTTAAGGGGACTTAACACCGGGGAGCTGTTTTTT. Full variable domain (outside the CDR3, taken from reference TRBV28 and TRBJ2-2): DVKVTQSSRYLVKRTGEKVFLECVQDMDHENMFWYRQDPGLGLRLIYFSYDVKMKEKGDIPEGYSVSREKKERFSLILESASTNQTSMYLCASSLRGLNTGELFFGEGSRLTVL.

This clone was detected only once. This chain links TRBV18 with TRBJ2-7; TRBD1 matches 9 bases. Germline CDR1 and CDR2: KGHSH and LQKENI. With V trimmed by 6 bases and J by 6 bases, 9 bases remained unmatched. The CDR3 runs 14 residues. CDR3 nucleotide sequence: TGTGCCAGCTCGCCTTTGGGACAGGGAAGCGAGCAGTACTTC. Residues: CASSPLGQGSEQYF.

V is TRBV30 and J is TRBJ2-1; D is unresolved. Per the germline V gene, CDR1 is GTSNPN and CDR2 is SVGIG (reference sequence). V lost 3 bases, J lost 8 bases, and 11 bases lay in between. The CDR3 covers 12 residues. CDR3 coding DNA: TGTGCCTGGAGCGGTGTAGTGGATGAGCAGTTCTTC. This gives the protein CAWSGVVDEQFF.